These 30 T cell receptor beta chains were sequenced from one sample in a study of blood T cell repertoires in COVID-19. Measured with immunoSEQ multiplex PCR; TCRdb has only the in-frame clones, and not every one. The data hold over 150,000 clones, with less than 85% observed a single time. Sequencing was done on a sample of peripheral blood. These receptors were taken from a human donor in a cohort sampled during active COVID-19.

The CDR3 DNA is TGTGCCAGCAGTTTAGGACTAGCCTACGCGTTCTTC. This gives the protein CASSLGLAYAFF. This chain connects TRBV12-3 or TRBV12-4 to TRBJ2-1; 7 bases are a match to TRBD2. This CDR3 spans 12 amino acids. Trimming removed 1 base from V and 15 bases from J; junction bases left unmatched: 6.

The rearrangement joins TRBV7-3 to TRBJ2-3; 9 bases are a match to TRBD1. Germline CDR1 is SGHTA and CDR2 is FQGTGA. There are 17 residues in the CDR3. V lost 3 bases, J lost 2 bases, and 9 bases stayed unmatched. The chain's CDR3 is CASSLRGQGDLTDTQYF. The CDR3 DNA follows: TGTGCCAGCAGCTTGAGGGGACAGGGCGATCTCACAGATACGCAGTATTTT.

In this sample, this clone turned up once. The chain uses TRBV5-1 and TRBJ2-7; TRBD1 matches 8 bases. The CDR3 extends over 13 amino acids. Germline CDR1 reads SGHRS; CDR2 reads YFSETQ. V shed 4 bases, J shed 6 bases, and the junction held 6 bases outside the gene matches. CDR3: CASSRTGYGEQYF. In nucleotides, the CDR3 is TGCGCCAGCAGCCGGACAGGGTACGGCGAGCAGTACTTC.

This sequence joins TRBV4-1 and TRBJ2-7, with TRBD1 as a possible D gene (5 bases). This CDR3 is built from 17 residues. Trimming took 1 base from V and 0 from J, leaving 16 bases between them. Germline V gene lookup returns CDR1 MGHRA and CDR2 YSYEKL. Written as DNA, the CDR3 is TGCGCCAGCAGCCAAGCTGACGACAGCACCTTCTCCTACGAGCAGTACTTC. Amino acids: CASSQADDSTFSYEQYF.

The CDR3 loop reads CASSGAGSPLHF. The CDR3 coding sequence is TGTGCCAGCAGTGGTGCAGGATCACCCCTCCACTTT. V usage is TRBV6-6 and J usage is TRBJ1-6; D ambiguous. The germline V gene encodes CDR1 MNHNY and CDR2 SVGAGI (reference sequence). Trimming stripped 5 bases from V and 10 bases from J, with 9 bases between. This CDR3 region has 12 residues.

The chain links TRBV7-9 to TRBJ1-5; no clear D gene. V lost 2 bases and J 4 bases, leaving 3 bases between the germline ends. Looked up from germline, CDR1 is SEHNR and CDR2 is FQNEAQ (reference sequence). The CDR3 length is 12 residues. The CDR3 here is CASSLTNQPQHF. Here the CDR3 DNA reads TGTGCCAGCAGCTTAACAAATCAGCCCCAGCATTTT.

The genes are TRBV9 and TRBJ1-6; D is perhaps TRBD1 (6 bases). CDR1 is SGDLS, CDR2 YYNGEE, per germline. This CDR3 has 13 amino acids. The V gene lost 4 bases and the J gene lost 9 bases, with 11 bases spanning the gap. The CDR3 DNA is TGTGCCAGCAGCACCACAGGGATTTCACCCCTCCACTTT. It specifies CASSTTGISPLHF.

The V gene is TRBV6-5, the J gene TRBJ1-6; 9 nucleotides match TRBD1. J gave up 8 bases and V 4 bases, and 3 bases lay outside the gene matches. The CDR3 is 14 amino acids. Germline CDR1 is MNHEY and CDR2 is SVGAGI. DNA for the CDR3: TGTGCCAGCAGTTTCACAGGGGGCGATTCACCCCTCCACTTT. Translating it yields CASSFTGGDSPLHF.

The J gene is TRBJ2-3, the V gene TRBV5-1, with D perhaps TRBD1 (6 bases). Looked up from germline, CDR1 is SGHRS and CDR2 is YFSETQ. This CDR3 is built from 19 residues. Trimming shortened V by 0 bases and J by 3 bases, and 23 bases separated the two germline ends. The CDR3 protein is CASSLAVRQGLGQTDTQYF. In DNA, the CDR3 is TGCGCCAGCAGCTTGGCCGTTCGTCAGGGGTTGGGTCAGACAGATACGCAGTATTTT. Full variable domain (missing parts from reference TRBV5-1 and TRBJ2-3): KAGVTQTPRYLIKTRGQQVTLSCSPISGHRSVSWYQQTPGQGLQFLFEYFSETQRNKGNFPGRFSGRQFSNSRSEMNVSTLELGDSALYLCASSLAVRQGLGQTDTQYFGPGTRLTVL.

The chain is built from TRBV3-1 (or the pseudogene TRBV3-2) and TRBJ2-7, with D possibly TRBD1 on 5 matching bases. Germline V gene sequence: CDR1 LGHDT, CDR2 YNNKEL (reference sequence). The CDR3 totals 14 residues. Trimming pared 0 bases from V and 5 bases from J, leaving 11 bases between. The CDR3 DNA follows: TGTGCCAGCAGCCAAGATTCAGGGTTGCACGAGCAGTACTTC. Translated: CASSQDSGLHEQYF.

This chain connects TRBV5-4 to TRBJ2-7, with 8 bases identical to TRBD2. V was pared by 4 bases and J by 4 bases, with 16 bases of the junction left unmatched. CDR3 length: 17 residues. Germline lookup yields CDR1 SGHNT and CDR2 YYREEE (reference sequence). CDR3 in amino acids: CASSPGGASGSLYEQYF. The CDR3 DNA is TGTGCCAGCAGCCCCGGGGGGGCTAGCGGATCTCTTTACGAGCAGTACTTC. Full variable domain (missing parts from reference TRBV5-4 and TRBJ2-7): ETGVTQSPTHLIKTRGQQVTLRCSSQSGHNTVSWYQQALGQGPQFIFQYYREEENGRGNFPPRFSGLQFPNYSSELNVNALELDDSALYLCASSPGGASGSLYEQYFGPGTRLTVT.

This CDR3 reads CASSLDSGMSTDTQYF. Written as DNA, the CDR3 is TGTGCCAGCAGCTTAGATTCCGGGATGAGCACAGATACGCAGTATTTT. The V and J genes are TRBV11-2 and TRBJ2-3; tentative D call: TRBD2 (5 bases). CDR1 and CDR2 from the germline V gene are SGHAT and FQNNGV. Trimming took off 0 bases at V and 0 bases at J, with 10 bases between the two ends. The CDR3 is 16 amino acids.

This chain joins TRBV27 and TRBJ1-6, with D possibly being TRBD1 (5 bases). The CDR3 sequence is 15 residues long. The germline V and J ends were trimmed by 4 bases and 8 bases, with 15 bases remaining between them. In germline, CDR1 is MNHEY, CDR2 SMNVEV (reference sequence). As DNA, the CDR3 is TGTGCCAGCAGTTCACTACAGGAATGGGATTCACCCCTCCACTTT. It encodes CASSSLQEWDSPLHF.

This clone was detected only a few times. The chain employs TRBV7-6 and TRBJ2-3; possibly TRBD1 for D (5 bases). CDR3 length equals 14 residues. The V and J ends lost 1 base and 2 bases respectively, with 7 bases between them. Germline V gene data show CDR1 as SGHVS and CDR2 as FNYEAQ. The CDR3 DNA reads TGTGCCAGCAGCTTAGTAGGGGCCACAGATACGCAGTATTTT. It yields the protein CASSLVGATDTQYF.

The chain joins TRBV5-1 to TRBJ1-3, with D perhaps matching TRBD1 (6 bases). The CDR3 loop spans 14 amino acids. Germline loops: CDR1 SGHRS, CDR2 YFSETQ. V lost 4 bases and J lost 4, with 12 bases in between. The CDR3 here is CASSPAGDGNTIYF. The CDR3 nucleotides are TGCGCCAGCAGCCCGGCAGGGGACGGAAACACCATATATTTT.

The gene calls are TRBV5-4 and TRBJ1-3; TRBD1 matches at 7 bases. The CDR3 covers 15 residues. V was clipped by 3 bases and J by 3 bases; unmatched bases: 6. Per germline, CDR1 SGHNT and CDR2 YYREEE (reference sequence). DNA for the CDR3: TGTGCCAGCAGCTCATACAGGGGAGATGGAAACACCATATATTTT. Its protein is CASSSYRGDGNTIYF.

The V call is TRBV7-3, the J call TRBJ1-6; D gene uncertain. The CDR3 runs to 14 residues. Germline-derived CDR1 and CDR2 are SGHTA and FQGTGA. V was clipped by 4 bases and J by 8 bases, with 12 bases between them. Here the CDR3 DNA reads TGTGCCAGCAGCTACGATGAGCCATATTCACCCCTCCACTTT. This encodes CASSYDEPYSPLHF.

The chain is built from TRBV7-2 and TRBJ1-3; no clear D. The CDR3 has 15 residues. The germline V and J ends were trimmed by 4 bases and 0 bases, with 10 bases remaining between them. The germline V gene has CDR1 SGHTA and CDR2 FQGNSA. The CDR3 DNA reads TGTGCCAGCAGCTCCTCAGCGAGCTCTGGAAACACCATATATTTT. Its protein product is CASSSSASSGNTIYF.

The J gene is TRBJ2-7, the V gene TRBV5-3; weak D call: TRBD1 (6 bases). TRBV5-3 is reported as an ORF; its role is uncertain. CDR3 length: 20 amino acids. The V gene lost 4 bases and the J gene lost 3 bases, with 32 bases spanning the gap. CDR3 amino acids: CARSHLSIGTTQIQYYEQYF. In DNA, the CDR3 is TGTGCCAGAAGCCACCTATCCATAGGGACAACCCAAATTCAATACTACGAGCAGTACTTC.

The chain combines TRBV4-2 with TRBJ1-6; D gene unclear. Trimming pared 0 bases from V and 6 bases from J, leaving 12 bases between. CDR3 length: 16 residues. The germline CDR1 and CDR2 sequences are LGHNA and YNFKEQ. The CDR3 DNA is TGTGCCAGCAGCCAAGATGGCGGGTCTAGTAATTCACCCCTCCACTTT. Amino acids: CASSQDGGSSNSPLHF.

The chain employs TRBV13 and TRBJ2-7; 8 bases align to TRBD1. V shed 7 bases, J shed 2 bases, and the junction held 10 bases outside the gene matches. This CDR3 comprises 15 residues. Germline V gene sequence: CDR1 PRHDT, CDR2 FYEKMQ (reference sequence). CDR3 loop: CASTLGTGPAYEQYF. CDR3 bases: TGTGCCAGCACCCTAGGGACAGGACCCGCCTACGAGCAGTACTTC.

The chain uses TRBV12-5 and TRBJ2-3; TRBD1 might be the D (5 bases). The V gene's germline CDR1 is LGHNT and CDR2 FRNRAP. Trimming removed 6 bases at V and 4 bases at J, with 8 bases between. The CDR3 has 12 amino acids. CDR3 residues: CASGLGADTQYF. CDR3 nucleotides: TGTGCTAGTGGGCTAGGGGCAGATACGCAGTATTTT.

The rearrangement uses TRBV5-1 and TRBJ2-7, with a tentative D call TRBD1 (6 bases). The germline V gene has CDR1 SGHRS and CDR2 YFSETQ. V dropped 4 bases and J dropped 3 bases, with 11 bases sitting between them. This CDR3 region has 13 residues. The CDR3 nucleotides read TGCGCCAGCAGCCACAGGGAGAGCTACGAGCAGTACTTC. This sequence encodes CASSHRESYEQYF. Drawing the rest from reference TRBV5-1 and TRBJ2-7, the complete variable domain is KAGVTQTPRYLIKTRGQQVTLSCSPISGHRSVSWYQQTPGQGLQFLFEYFSETQRNKGNFPGRFSGRQFSNSRSEMNVSTLELGDSALYLCASSHRESYEQYFGPGTRLTVT.

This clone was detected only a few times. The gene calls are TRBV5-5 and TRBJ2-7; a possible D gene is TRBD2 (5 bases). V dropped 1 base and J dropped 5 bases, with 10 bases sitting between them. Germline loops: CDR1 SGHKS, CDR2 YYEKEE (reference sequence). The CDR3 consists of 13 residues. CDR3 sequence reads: CASSLPSRDEQYF. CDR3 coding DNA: TGTGCCAGCAGCTTGCCTAGCCGCGACGAGCAGTACTTC.

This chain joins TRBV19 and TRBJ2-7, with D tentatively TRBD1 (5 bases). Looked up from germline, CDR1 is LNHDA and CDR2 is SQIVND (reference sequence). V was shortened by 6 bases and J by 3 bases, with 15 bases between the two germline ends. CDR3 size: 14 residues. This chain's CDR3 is CASSGHQAVYEQYF. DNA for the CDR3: TGTGCCAGTAGCGGACACCAAGCAGTCTACGAGCAGTACTTC.

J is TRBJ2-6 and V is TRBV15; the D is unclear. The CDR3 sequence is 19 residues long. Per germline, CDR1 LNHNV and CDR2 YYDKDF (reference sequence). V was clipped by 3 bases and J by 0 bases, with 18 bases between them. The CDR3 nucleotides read TGTGCCACCAGCAGCCCCTGGGCAGGCCAGAGCTCTGGGGCCAACGTCCTGACTTTC. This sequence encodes CATSSPWAGQSSGANVLTF.

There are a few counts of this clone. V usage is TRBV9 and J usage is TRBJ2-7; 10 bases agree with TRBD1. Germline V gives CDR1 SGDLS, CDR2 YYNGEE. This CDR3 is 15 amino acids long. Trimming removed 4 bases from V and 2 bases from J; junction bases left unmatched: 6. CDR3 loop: CASSTPGQGTYEQYF. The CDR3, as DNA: TGTGCCAGCAGCACACCGGGACAGGGGACCTACGAGCAGTACTTC.

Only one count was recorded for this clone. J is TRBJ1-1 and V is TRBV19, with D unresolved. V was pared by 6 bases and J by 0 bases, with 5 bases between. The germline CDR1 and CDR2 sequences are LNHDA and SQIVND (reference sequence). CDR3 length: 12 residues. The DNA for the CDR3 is TGTGCCAGTAGCCCTTTGAACACTGAAGCTTTCTTT. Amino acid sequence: CASSPLNTEAFF.

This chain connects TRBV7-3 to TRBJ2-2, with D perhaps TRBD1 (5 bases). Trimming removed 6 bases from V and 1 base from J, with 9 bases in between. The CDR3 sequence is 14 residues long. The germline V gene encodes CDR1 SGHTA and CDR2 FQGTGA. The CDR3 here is CASSLDRNTGELFF. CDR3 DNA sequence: TGTGCCAGCAGTCTCGACAGGAACACCGGGGAGCTGTTTTTT.

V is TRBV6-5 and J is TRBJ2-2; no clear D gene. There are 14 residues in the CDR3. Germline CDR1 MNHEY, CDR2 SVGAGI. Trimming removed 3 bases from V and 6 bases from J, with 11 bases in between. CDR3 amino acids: CASSYFSGAGELFF. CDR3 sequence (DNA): TGTGCCAGCAGTTATTTTTCGGGTGCCGGGGAGCTGTTTTTT.